The sequence of this T cell receptor beta chain was determined in a study of blood T cell repertoires in COVID-19. At the level of the study: Donors in the United States, Italy and Spain gave samples during acute or convalescent COVID-19. Sources were T cells, B-cell-depleted T cells, or PBMCs; the material itself was cDNA or gDNA.

In the study's own analysis: Estimated nucleated cell counts came from reference gene primer amplification. Sequencing used immunoSEQ multiplex PCR; TCRdb keeps in-frame clones, though not all of them. The DNA was the basis for D and trimming; V, J and clone size are from that table. This sample has 150,000 to 200,000 clones, with just under 85% found just once. This CDR3 region has 16 residues. In germline, CDR1 is SEHNR, CDR2 FQNEAQ (reference sequence). V lost 5 bases and J lost 5; bases outside the gene matches: 15. Seattle participants joined during active infection and were tracked over time. Sequenced material: peripheral blood. This clonotype was obtained from a woman at least 80 years old with COVID-19, enrolled during active disease. The rearrangement uses TRBV7-9 and TRBJ2-7; TRBD1 agrees at 7 bases. DNA for the CDR3: TGTGCCAGCAGCGAAAACAGGGGTAGCTTCGTCCACGAGCAGTACTTC. Translating gives CASSENRGSFVHEQYF.